This TCR beta chain was identified in a study of quantifying T cell responses using KT2 cells. Study information: cDNA was made from DNase-treated RNA using alpha and beta constant primers. General study findings and limits: KT2 sequence counts showed saturation when very many KT2 cells were spiked in.

A single-stranded UMI oligo with SP2 sequence was ligated to cDNA 3' ends. An equimolar mix of RC1.1 and RC1.2 primed the beta chain across TRBC1 and TRBC2. TCRdb passed the UMI-ligation and nested PCR reads through MiXCR, listing each CDR3 protein once. The data contain some 41,000 distinct CDR3 sequences, about a sixth of them singletons. KT2 cells were mixed with fixed PBMC numbers at varying ratios. Comments on this clonotype: Its specificity is unknown.

The sequence was obtained from a human donor. Sequencing was done on a sample of PBMCs spiked with cells of the T cell clone KT2.

The CDR3 loop is CASSPPWAGARTEAFF. The CDR3 region has the DNA TGTGCCAGCAGTCCACCCTGGGCAGGTGCAAGGACTGAAGCTTTCTTT. This rearrangement joins TRBV27 to TRBJ1-1; the D is unclear. Germline CDR1 and CDR2: MNHEY and SMNVEV (reference sequence). The CDR3 loop spans 16 amino acids. Trimming shortened V by 5 bases and J by 5 bases, and 21 bases separated the two germline ends.